This TCR beta chain stems from a study of Graves' ophthalmopathy and Graves' hyperthyroidism. Germline lookup yields CDR1 MNHNS and CDR2 SASEGT. V dropped 6 bases and J dropped 3 bases, with 18 bases sitting between them. The CDR3 contains 15 residues. RNA transcripts served as template for amplifying TCR beta CDR3 sequences. Second-round multiplex PCR came after first-round RT-PCR with HTBI primers. TCRdb recomputed calls from the multiplex PCR reads with MiXCR, one row per CDR3 protein. In the table there are some 370,000 distinct CDR3 sequences, roughly 15% of which are singletons. The chain recombines TRBV6-1 with TRBJ2-7, with D possibly being TRBD2 (6 bases). The source of this sequence is an adult woman with stable Graves' hyperthyroidism. Sample: peripheral blood. CDR3 in amino acids: CASRETGTALYEQYF. The CDR3 DNA follows: TGTGCCAGCAGAGAAACCGGGACTGCCCTCTACGAGCAGTACTTC.